One sample yielded the 29 T cell receptor beta chains listed below, sequenced in a study of blood T cells in healthy people across ages. A sample-barcoded 5' primer and a J-beta primer mix were used in a second PCR of roughly 7 to 12 cycles. Via MiXCR, TCRdb re-called the 5' RACE reads, giving one row per CDR3 protein. The table has fewer than 600,000 distinct CDR3 sequences, roughly a quarter seen once. The same sample was also used in a study of T cells of mothers and their children.

What was sequenced was blood. All receptors derive from a boy younger than 10 in good health.

This chain links TRBV12-3 or TRBV12-4 with TRBJ2-2, with 10 bases fitting TRBD2. With 2 bases clipped from V and 5 bases from J, the junction kept 5 bases outside the gene matches. The CDR3 is 16 residues long. The chain's CDR3 is CASSLIAGGETGELFF. The CDR3 coding sequence is TGTGCCAGCAGTTTAATAGCGGGGGGTGAAACCGGGGAGCTGTTTTTT.

The chain recombines TRBV20-1 with TRBJ2-4, with D perhaps TRBD1 or TRBD2 (5 bases each). Germline CDR1 DFQATT, CDR2 SNEGSKA (reference sequence). V lost 3 bases and J lost 0, with 9 bases in between. The CDR3 contains 14 residues. The CDR3 reads CSASLGEAKNIQYF. The CDR3 nucleotides read TGCAGTGCTAGTTTGGGGGAAGCCAAAAACATTCAGTACTTC.

This clonotype was observed a few times. The chain combines TRBV20-1 with TRBJ2-5; 10 nucleotides line up with TRBD1. Germline assignment: CDR1 DFQATT and CDR2 SNEGSKA (reference sequence). V shed 2 bases, J shed 5 bases, and the junction held 11 bases outside the gene matches. This CDR3 is 16 amino acids long. The CDR3 loop is CSARTVRGQGYETQYF. Written as DNA, the CDR3 is TGCAGTGCTAGAACGGTCCGGGGACAGGGGTACGAGACCCAGTACTTC.

CDR3 protein: CSASPPLAGAKNIQYF. The CDR3 bases are TGCAGTGCCTCTCCCCCACTAGCGGGTGCCAAAAACATTCAGTACTTC. This chain connects TRBV20-1 to TRBJ2-4; 9 bases are a match to TRBD2. V shed 6 bases and J 1 base; nucleotides not matched to a gene: 10. CDR1 and CDR2 from the germline V gene are DFQATT and SNEGSKA (reference sequence). The CDR3 consists of 16 residues.

Notes on this clonotype: The junction differs from germline at one of its ends, possibly a read error. This chain joins TRBV25-1 and TRBJ1-5, with 7 bases lining up with TRBD1. The germline V gene encodes CDR1 MGHDK and CDR2 SYGVNS. CDR3 length equals 15 residues. CDR3: CAGSEPDRRNQPQHF. The CDR3 coding sequence is TGTGCCGGCAGTGAACCGGACAGGCGAAATCAGCCCCAGCATTTT.

The V and J genes are TRBV6-6 and TRBJ1-2; D perhaps matches TRBD1 (6 bases). Germline lookup yields CDR1 MNHNY and CDR2 SVGAGI (reference sequence). V lost 2 bases, J lost 0 bases, and 10 bases lay in between. The length of the CDR3 is 15 residues. The CDR3 bases are TGTGCCAGCAGTTACCGGACAGCAGCTAACTATGGCTACACCTTC. This encodes CASSYRTAANYGYTF.

The sample holds a few counts of this clonotype. CDR3 DNA sequence: TGTGCCACTACAGGGCAGGCCGGTGAAGCTTTCTTT. This encodes CATTGQAGEAFF. The genes are TRBV6-6 and TRBJ1-1, with a weak D call TRBD1 (6 bases). The V gene lost 10 bases and the J gene lost 7 bases, with 16 bases spanning the gap. CDR3 length equals 12 residues. The germline V gene encodes CDR1 MNHNY and CDR2 SVGAGI (reference sequence).

The V call is TRBV30, the J call TRBJ2-7; possible D gene TRBD2, 5 bases. The germline V gene has CDR1 GTSNPN and CDR2 SVGIG (reference sequence). Trimming took 2 bases from V and 8 from J, leaving 13 bases between them. This CDR3 is 12 amino acids long. CDR3 DNA sequence: TGTGCCTGGAGTACGTCGGACTTAAAGCAGTACTTC. This gives the protein CAWSTSDLKQYF.

This clonotype has only a few counts. The chain uses TRBV2 and TRBJ2-3, with D tentatively TRBD2 (5 bases). Trimming cost V 7 bases and J 2 bases, with 19 bases left between them. CDR1 is SNHLY and CDR2 is FYNNEI in the germline V gene. The CDR3 covers 16 residues. CDR3 in DNA: TGTGCCAGCATGCAGGTTTACCCGGGATTCACAGATACGCAGTATTTT. Protein sequence: CASMQVYPGFTDTQYF. Full variable domain (outside the CDR3, taken from reference TRBV2 and TRBJ2-3): EPEVTQTPSHQVTQMGQEVILRCVPISNHLYFYWYRQILGQKVEFLVSFYNNEISEKSEIFDDQFSVERPDGSNFTLKIRSTKLEDSAMYFCASMQVYPGFTDTQYFGPGTRLTVL.

This clonotype was counted between two and nine times. The chain uses TRBV3-1 and TRBJ2-1; D remains unclear. This CDR3 has 14 amino acids. V shed 0 bases and J shed 3 bases, with 6 bases lying between them. Germline V gene lookup returns CDR1 LGHDT and CDR2 YNNKEL (reference sequence). The CDR3 sequence: CASSQDIYYNEQFF. The CDR3 DNA sequence: TGTGCCAGCAGCCAAGACATCTACTACAATGAGCAGTTCTTC.

This clonotype was detected a few times. CDR3 nucleotide sequence: TGTGCCAGCAGTCCAGCGGGGGACAGGGCCTACGAGCAGTACTTC. Translation gives CASSPAGDRAYEQYF. This chain connects TRBV11-2 to TRBJ2-7; perhaps TRBD1 as D (9 bases). This CDR3 contains 15 residues. Trimming cost V 6 bases and J 2 bases, with 17 bases left between them. Germline-derived CDR1 and CDR2 are SGHAT and FQNNGV.

There are a few counts of this clonotype. V and J are TRBV4-3 and TRBJ1-2; D is unclear. Germline V gives CDR1 LGHNA, CDR2 YSLEER. V lost 1 base to trimming and J lost 2 bases, with 11 bases between them. The CDR3 consists of 15 residues. The CDR3 DNA follows: TGCGCCAGCAGCCAAGCAAGGACGGGGAACTATGGCTACACCTTC. It specifies CASSQARTGNYGYTF.

In DNA, the CDR3 is TGCAGCACTGGGACAGGGCATAATCAGCCCCAGCATTTT. Its protein is CSTGTGHNQPQHF. V gene TRBV29-1 combines with J gene TRBJ1-5; 9 bases line up with TRBD1. Trimming took 8 bases from V and 4 from J; bases not matched to a gene: 6. Germline assignment: CDR1 SQVTM and CDR2 ANQGSEA. This CDR3 is built from 13 residues.

This clonotype appeared a few times. The chain couples TRBV7-2 to TRBJ1-3; D remains unclear. Trimming took 5 bases from V and 4 from J, leaving 9 bases between them. CDR3 size: 13 residues. Germline V gene lookup returns CDR1 SGHTA and CDR2 FQGNSA. The CDR3 loop is CASSDRTGNTIYF. For the CDR3, the DNA is TGTGCCAGCAGCGACCGGACGGGAAACACCATATATTTT.

The V and J genes are TRBV5-1 and TRBJ2-7; TRBD1 is a possible D gene (5 bases). This CDR3 is 15 amino acids long. V lost 6 bases and J lost 5, with 21 bases in between. Germline lookup yields CDR1 SGHRS and CDR2 YFSETQ. CDR3 sequence (DNA): TGCGCCAGCAACCCATGGGGCCAGGCGAGCAACGAGCAGTACTTC. Its translation is CASNPWGQASNEQYF.

This clonotype was counted a few times. This chain links TRBV20-1 with TRBJ2-3; D is undetermined. Germline values: CDR1 DFQATT, CDR2 SNEGSKA (reference sequence). The ends were cut back, 0 bases at V and 0 bases at J, with 7 bases in the middle. The CDR3 loop spans 14 amino acids. CDR3 DNA sequence: TGCAGTGCTAGAGATCCCCTTAGCACAGATACGCAGTATTTT. This gives the protein CSARDPLSTDTQYF.

This sequence joins TRBV29-1 and TRBJ2-3, with no clear D. This CDR3 has 12 residues. Germline CDR1 reads SQVTM; CDR2 reads ANQGSEA. Trimming cost V 4 bases and J 0 bases, with 5 bases left between them. CDR3 protein: CSVVTSTDTQYF. For the CDR3, the DNA is TGCAGCGTTGTCACTAGCACAGATACGCAGTATTTT.

V and J are TRBV5-4 and TRBJ1-2; tentative D call: TRBD1 (6 bases). V gave up 0 bases and J gave up 4 bases, with 13 bases separating them. This CDR3 region has 15 residues. Germline CDR1 is SGHNT and CDR2 is YYREEE (reference sequence). Here the CDR3 reads CASSLASGAVYGYTF. Here the CDR3 DNA reads TGTGCCAGCAGCTTGGCGTCAGGGGCAGTCTATGGCTACACCTTC.

This clonotype appeared a few times. The chain links TRBV25-1 to TRBJ2-7; D perhaps matches TRBD2 (6 bases). The end of the DNA aligns better with TRBJ2-5, so the J call may be wrong. CDR1 is MGHDK, CDR2 SYGVNS, per germline. This CDR3 is 15 amino acids long. This CDR3 is CASSELAGFQETQYF. The CDR3, as DNA: TGTGCCAGCAGTGAATTGGCGGGGTTTCAAGAGACCCAGTACTTC.

The V gene is TRBV2, the J gene TRBJ1-1, with 10 bases identical to TRBD1. This CDR3 has 13 residues. CDR1 and CDR2 (germline): SNHLY, FYNNEI. Unmatched junction bases numbered 6, after V lost 6 bases and J lost 8 bases. CDR3 loop: CASSLTGGAEAFF. CDR3 in DNA: TGTGCCAGCAGCTTGACAGGGGGCGCGGAAGCTTTCTTT.

There are a few counts of this clonotype. The V and J genes are TRBV7-8 and TRBJ1-3; D gene uncertain. Germline V CDR1 and CDR2: SGHVS, FQNEAQ. V lost 5 bases, J lost 0 bases, and 11 bases lay in between. The CDR3 consists of 15 residues. In DNA, the CDR3 is TGTGCCAGCAGCCTAATTGGGGTCTCTGGAAACACCATATATTTT. It translates to CASSLIGVSGNTIYF.

This clonotype showed up just a few times. V and J are TRBV5-1 and TRBJ2-3, with TRBD2 identical over 12 bases. Germline trimming cut 2 bases from V and 5 bases from J; bases unmatched to any gene: 6. This CDR3 region has 16 residues. The germline gives CDR1 SGHRS, CDR2 YFSETQ. CDR3 loop: CASSFASGGAGDTQYF. The CDR3 DNA follows: TGCGCCAGCAGCTTCGCTAGCGGGGGGGCAGGAGATACGCAGTATTTT.

This clonotype was counted between two and nine times. The genes are TRBV29-1 and TRBJ2-5, with TRBD2 as a possible D gene (5 bases). CDR1 and CDR2 from the germline V gene are SQVTM and ANQGSEA. Trimming took off 4 bases at V and 4 bases at J, with 10 bases between the two ends. This CDR3 comprises 12 residues. The CDR3 region has the DNA TGCAGCGTTGGGAGGAGAGGAGAGACCCAGTACTTC. Its protein product is CSVGRRGETQYF.

The chain has TRBV6-5 and TRBJ1-4; D is perhaps TRBD1 (6 bases). The V gene lost 5 bases and the J gene lost 14 bases, with 21 bases spanning the gap. The CDR3 length is 14 residues. The V gene's germline CDR1 is MNHEY and CDR2 SVGAGI. The CDR3 is CASSPQPTGYGLFF. The DNA for the CDR3 is TGTGCCAGCAGTCCTCAGCCAACAGGGTATGGGCTGTTTTTT.

The CDR3 here is CACSDIAKNIQYF. The CDR3 DNA reads TGTGCCTGCTCGGACATCGCCAAAAACATTCAGTACTTC. The chain joins TRBV12-3 or TRBV12-4 to TRBJ2-4; D is perhaps TRBD1 (5 bases). This CDR3 is 13 amino acids long. V was pared by 11 bases and J by 1 base, with 12 bases between.

Details on this clonotype: The junction differs from germline at one of its ends, possibly a read error. The chain uses TRBV6-6 and TRBJ1-3; D call uncertain. The CDR3 covers 14 residues. The V gene's germline CDR1 is MNHNY and CDR2 SVGAGI (reference sequence). In DNA, the CDR3 is TGTGCCGGCAGTTACGGAATCTCTGGAAACACCATATATTTT. Protein product: CAGSYGISGNTIYF.

The V gene is TRBV6-6, the J gene TRBJ2-4, with D tentatively TRBD2 (6 bases). CDR1 is MNHNY and CDR2 is SVGAGI in the germline V gene (reference sequence). V lost 7 bases to trimming and J lost 7 bases, with 17 bases between them. The CDR3 covers 14 residues. CDR3 coding DNA: TGTGCCAGCACCCTACTTGGCGGGACCAACATTCAGTACTTC. Translated: CASTLLGGTNIQYF.

Written as DNA, the CDR3 is TGTGCCAGCAGCTTAGTGGTGGACCAGAATTACAATGAGCAGTTCTTC. It encodes CASSLVVDQNYNEQFF. The rearrangement joins TRBV7-2 to TRBJ2-1, with D hard to call. Germline V lookup: CDR1 SGHTA, CDR2 FQGNSA. Trimming removed 1 base from V and 4 bases from J, with 14 bases in between. The CDR3 contains 16 residues. Supplemented by reference TRBV7-2 and TRBJ2-1, the full variable domain reads GAGVSQSPSNKVTEKGKDVELRCDPISGHTALYWYRQSLGQGLEFLIYFQGNSAPDKSGLPSDRFSAERTGGSVSTLTIQRTQQEDSAVYLCASSLVVDQNYNEQFFGPGTRLTVL.

This clonotype occurred a few times. V usage is TRBV27 and J usage is TRBJ2-6, with D possibly being TRBD1 (6 bases). CDR1 and CDR2 from the germline V gene are MNHEY and SMNVEV (reference sequence). The ends were cut back, 5 bases at V and 0 bases at J, with 14 bases in the middle. The CDR3 covers 17 residues. The chain's CDR3 is CASSHRTGLSGANVLTF. For the CDR3, the DNA is TGTGCCAGCAGTCACCGAACAGGGCTCTCTGGGGCCAACGTCCTGACTTTC.